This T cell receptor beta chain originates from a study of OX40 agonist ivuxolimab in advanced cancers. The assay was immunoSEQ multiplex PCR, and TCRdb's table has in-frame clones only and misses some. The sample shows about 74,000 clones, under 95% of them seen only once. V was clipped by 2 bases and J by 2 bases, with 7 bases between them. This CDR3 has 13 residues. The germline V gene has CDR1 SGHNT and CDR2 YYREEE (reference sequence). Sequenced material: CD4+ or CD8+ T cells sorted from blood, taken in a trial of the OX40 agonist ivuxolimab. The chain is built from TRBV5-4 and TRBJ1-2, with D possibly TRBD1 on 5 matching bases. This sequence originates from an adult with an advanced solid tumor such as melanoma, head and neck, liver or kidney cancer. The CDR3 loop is CASSFGGNYGYTF. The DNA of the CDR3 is TGTGCCAGCAGCTTCGGGGGAAACTATGGCTACACCTTC.